Listed below are T cell receptor beta chains from one sample, sequenced in a study of identical twins' blood T cells. TCRdb fed the 5' RACE reads into MiXCR, producing one record per CDR3 protein. The sample has about 370,000 distinct CDR3 sequences, under 30% seen once. Material for sequencing was PBMCs. These receptors all come from a woman between 18 and 55 years old in good health. The CDR3 runs from the conserved cysteine through the conserved F or W. Each record gives: J gene, clone size, V gene, D gene, CDR3 protein, CDR3 DNA. The D gene is left open where the match is weak. Where a row states a size, it is once, few, many or the class of an expanded clone; other rows omit it.

>TRBJ2-1|-|TRBV20-1|-
CSATSFRHEQFF
TGCAGTGCCACTAGTTTCCGACATGAGCAGTTCTTC
>TRBJ2-7|-|TRBV5-1|-
CASSRAETDSYEQYF
TGCGCCAGCAGCCGGGCGGAGACAGACTCCTACGAGCAGTACTTC
>TRBJ1-1|few|TRBV20-1|-
CSARDWLTLNTEAFF
TGCAGTGCTAGAGATTGGCTGACCCTGAACACTGAAGCTTTCTTT
>TRBJ1-4|-|TRBV10-3|-
CAISASGGSEKLFF
TGTGCCATCAGTGCCTCGGGGGGGAGTGAAAAACTGTTTTTT
>TRBJ1-2|-|TRBV11-2|-
CASSSYRDSDYGYTF
TGTGCCAGCAGCTCCTACCGGGACTCGGACTATGGCTACACCTTC
>TRBJ2-5|-|TRBV20-1|TRBD2
CSALAGGRKTQYF
TGCAGTGCTCTAGCGGGAGGGCGAAAGACCCAGTACTTC
>TRBJ1-1|-|TRBV12-5|-
CASGSTRNTEAFF
TGTGCTAGTGGTTCGACTAGGAACACTGAAGCTTTCTTT
>TRBJ1-1|-|TRBV5-8|-
CASSGRGPNFENTEAFF
TGTGCCAGCAGCGGCCGGGGCCCTAATTTCGAGAACACTGAAGCTTTCTTT
>TRBJ1-2|few|TRBV20-1|TRBD1
CSARLTGQGYTF
TGCAGTGCTAGATTGACAGGGCAGGGCTACACCTTC
>TRBJ2-3|-|TRBV20-1|-
CSARDSQGGDTQYF
TGCAGTGCTAGAGATTCCCAGGGGGGAGATACGCAGTATTTT
>TRBJ2-2|few|TRBV20-1|-
CSASVPNTGELFF
TGCAGTGCTAGCGTGCCTAACACCGGGGAGCTGTTTTTT
>TRBJ1-6|-|TRBV7-8|-
CASSSAQGPYNSPLHF
TGTGCCAGCAGCTCCGCTCAAGGTCCATATAATTCACCCCTCCACTTT
>TRBJ2-1|few|TRBV6-6|-
CASSYQGQYNEQFF
TGTGCCAGCAGTTATCAGGGCCAATACAATGAGCAGTTCTTC
>TRBJ1-2|few|TRBV29-1|-
CSTQGSGNYGYTF
TGCAGCACCCAGGGAAGCGGGAACTATGGCTACACCTTC
>TRBJ1-1|few|TRBV20-1|-
CSASSGDGTEAFF
TGCAGTGCTAGCAGCGGGGACGGCACTGAAGCTTTCTTT
>TRBJ1-1|-|TRBV11-2|TRBD1
CASSLGTGYGTEAFF
TGTGCCAGCAGCTTAGGGACAGGGTATGGCACTGAAGCTTTCTTT
>TRBJ2-3|many|TRBV10-3|-
CAVSTGEVTDTQYF
TGTGCCGTCTCCACAGGGGAGGTGACAGATACGCAGTATTTT
>TRBJ1-1|many|TRBV6-5|-
CASSYGGPEDTEAFF
TGTGCCAGCAGTTACGGGGGCCCTGAGGACACTGAAGCTTTCTTT
>TRBJ1-1|few|TRBV19|-
CASSSRGENTEAFF
TGTGCCAGTAGTAGCAGGGGAGAAAACACTGAAGCTTTCTTT
>TRBJ1-1|-|TRBV6-2/TRBV6-3|-
CASGTLGAGEAFF
TGTGCCAGCGGCACTTTAGGGGCGGGTGAAGCTTTCTTT
>TRBJ1-2|-|TRBV27|TRBD1
CASSATGTVFF
TGTGCCAGCAGTGCTACCGGGACAGTCTTCTTC
>TRBJ2-7|many|TRBV10-3|TRBD1
CAISEGNRGSYEQYF
TGTGCCATCAGTGAGGGTAACAGGGGATCCTACGAGCAGTACTTC
>TRBJ1-4|few|TRBV11-3|TRBD1
CASSQDRGYNEKLFF
TGTGCCAGCAGCCAAGACAGGGGCTATAATGAAAAACTGTTTTTT
>TRBJ1-6|many|TRBV20-1|-
CSARDFDWNSPLHF
TGCAGTGCTAGAGATTTCGACTGGAATTCACCCCTCCACTTT
>TRBJ1-6|few|TRBV4-3|-
CASSQDFQGIYNSPLHF
TGCGCCAGCAGCCAAGATTTTCAGGGGATCTATAATTCACCCCTCCACTTT
>TRBJ1-3|many|TRBV27|TRBD1
CASSPRTGGNTIYF
TGTGCCAGCAGTCCCAGGACAGGGGGAAACACCATATATTTT
>TRBJ1-5|-|TRBV19|-
CASYNQPQHF
TGTGCCAGTTATAATCAGCCCCAGCATTTT
>TRBJ2-1|few|TRBV20-1|TRBD2
CSALELAGASSYNEQFF
TGCAGTGCTCTCGAACTAGCGGGGGCAAGCTCCTACAATGAGCAGTTCTTC
>TRBJ2-7|-|TRBV19|-
CASSIRVNYEQYF
TGTGCCAGTAGTATCCGGGTCAACTACGAGCAGTACTTC
>TRBJ2-1|few|TRBV6-6|-
CASSQARYNEQFF
TGTGCCAGCTCCCAGGCCAGATACAATGAGCAGTTCTTC
>TRBJ1-1|few|TRBV14|-
CASSRAGPDTEAFF
TGTGCCAGCAGCCGTGCAGGGCCCGACACTGAAGCTTTCTTT
>TRBJ2-7|few|TRBV27|TRBD1
CASSFLGQGMNEQYF
TGTGCCAGCAGTTTCTTGGGACAGGGGATGAACGAGCAGTACTTC
>TRBJ2-2|-|TRBV6-2/TRBV6-3|-
CASSTARAGELFF
TGTGCCAGCAGTACAGCTCGAGCCGGGGAGCTGTTTTTT
>TRBJ1-1|few|TRBV29-1|-
CSAQGVGTEAFF
TGCAGCGCACAGGGCGTGGGCACTGAAGCTTTCTTT
>TRBJ1-2|few|TRBV29-1|-
CSVESWDYGYTF
TGCAGCGTTGAATCGTGGGATTATGGCTACACCTTC
>TRBJ2-1|few|TRBV20-1|TRBD2
CSASNPSGRIYEQFF
TGCAGTGCTAGCAACCCTAGCGGGAGAATCTATGAGCAGTTCTTC
>TRBJ2-3|many|TRBV29-1|-
CSVERADTQYF
TGCAGCGTTGAAAGGGCAGATACGCAGTATTTT
>TRBJ1-1|-|TRBV5-1|TRBD1
CASSSTGQTNTEAFF
TGCGCCAGCAGCTCCACGGGACAGACGAACACTGAAGCTTTCTTT
>TRBJ1-4|few|TRBV20-1|TRBD1
CSARMTGSEKLFF
TGCAGTGCTAGAATGACAGGGAGCGAAAAACTGTTTTTT
>TRBJ1-3|-|TRBV7-2|-
CASSSRDSPGNTIYF
TGTGCCAGCAGCTCCCGCGACAGTCCTGGAAACACCATATATTTT
>TRBJ1-3|few|TRBV5-1|TRBD1
CANSLGGGDGNTIYF
TGCGCCAACAGCTTGGGAGGGGGCGATGGAAACACCATATATTTT
>TRBJ2-3|-|TRBV29-1|TRBD1
CSGAGQGAVDTQYF
TGCAGCGGTGCCGGACAGGGGGCTGTAGATACGCAGTATTTT
>TRBJ1-1|-|TRBV10-1|TRBD1
CASIADRFEAFF
TGCGCCAGCATCGCGGACAGGTTTGAAGCTTTCTTT
>TRBJ1-2|few|TRBV11-2|-
CASSPGRAHGYTF
TGTGCCAGCAGCCCTGGCAGGGCCCATGGCTACACCTTC
>TRBJ1-5|many|TRBV6-1|TRBD1
CASNPTGSNQPQHF
TGTGCCAGCAACCCGACAGGGAGCAATCAGCCCCAGCATTTT
>TRBJ2-2|once|TRBV7-9|-
CASSLDSLVLFTGELFF
TGTGCCAGCAGCTTAGATTCGTTGGTGTTATTCACCGGGGAGCTGTTTTTT
>TRBJ2-3|-|TRBV6-1|TRBD2
CASSADGRSTDTQYF
TGTGCCAGCAGTGCAGACGGGAGGAGCACAGATACGCAGTATTTT
>TRBJ2-5|-|TRBV3-1|-
CASSLGQSPETQYF
TGTGCCAGCAGCCTTGGACAGAGTCCCGAGACCCAGTACTTC
>TRBJ1-1|-|TRBV6-2/TRBV6-3|-
CASIAGYTEAFF
TGTGCCAGCATAGCAGGGTACACTGAAGCTTTCTTT
>TRBJ2-3|-|TRBV9|-
CASSVDRTQYF
TGTGCCAGCAGCGTAGATCGTACGCAGTATTTT
>TRBJ2-5|few|TRBV7-8|-
CASSFRTQQETQYF
TGTGCCAGCAGCTTTAGGACCCAACAAGAGACCCAGTACTTC
>TRBJ1-1|-|TRBV20-1|-
CSASSGIEAFF
TGCAGTGCTAGTAGTGGGATTGAAGCTTTCTTT
>TRBJ2-7|-|TRBV7-9|TRBD2
CASSFKREGGNEQYF
TGTGCCAGCAGCTTCAAGCGGGAGGGAGGAAACGAGCAGTACTTC
>TRBJ1-6|-|TRBV28|-
CASSFPSRSYNSPLHF
TGTGCCAGCAGTTTCCCAAGTCGCTCCTATAATTCACCCCTCCACTTT
>TRBJ1-2|-|TRBV11-2|TRBD1
CASSQGQFYGYTF
TGTGCCAGCAGCCAGGGACAGTTCTATGGCTACACCTTC
>TRBJ2-1|-|TRBV12-3/TRBV12-4|-
CASNNIEAGSHYYEQFF
TGTGCCAGCAATAACATTGAGGCGGGATCACACTACTATGAGCAGTTCTTC
>TRBJ2-1|few|TRBV27|TRBD1
CASHATRTGVGEQFF
TGTGCCAGTCACGCTACACGGACAGGGGTAGGAGAGCAGTTCTTC
>TRBJ1-5|many|TRBV20-1|-
CSARGPSNQPQHF
TGCAGTGCTAGAGGTCCTAGCAATCAGCCCCAGCATTTT
>TRBJ2-1|few|TRBV4-1|-
CASSQVATDNEQFF
TGCGCCAGCAGCCAAGTAGCTACGGATAATGAGCAGTTCTTC
>TRBJ1-6|-|TRBV3-1|-
CASSQLVSRLHF
TGTGCCAGCAGCCAACTGGTCTCACGCCTCCACTTT